Included here is one TCR beta chain sequence, with context. The source of the sample is a study of CD4 and CD8 cells across lung adenocarcinoma regions. TCRdb used MiXCR to reprocess the PCR reads, holding one entry per CDR3 protein. The sample records under 2,500 distinct CDR3 sequences, 46% being singletons. The specimen was CD4+ T cells from the center of a lung tumor. This TCR was sampled from a female donor with lung adenocarcinoma. The CD4 and CD8 labels of this study may be unreliable.

This CDR3 reads CASARVDVSEAFF. CDR3 bases: TGCGCCAGCGCTCGGGTAGACGTCTCTGAAGCTTTCTTT. The chain recombines TRBV10-2 with TRBJ1-1; D is ambiguous. CDR3 length: 13 residues. From germline, CDR1 is WSHSY and CDR2 SAAADI. Trimming took off 8 bases at V and 6 bases at J, with 16 bases between the two ends.